Below are 3 T cell receptor beta chains sequenced from a single sample in a study of human T cells and chemical hapten exposure. The library gave individual cDNA molecules unique molecular identifiers. TCRdb recomputed calls from the reads with MiXCR, one row per CDR3 protein. The data contain fewer than 5,500 distinct CDR3 sequences, approximately 49% of them seen just once; the ten biggest clones take up under 4%. Treatment meaning: therapeutic diphenylcyclopropenone sensitization with weekly scalp DPC. The source was whole blood, collected before DPC sensitization or 2, 6, or about 24 weeks after (not recorded which). The source is an adult with alopecia areata. Some clones in this sample may be carry-over from other donors' samples. This table probably holds off-target reads from a library built for another chain.

The V call is TRBV29-1, the J call TRBJ2-5; TRBD1 agrees at 8 bases. CDR1 and CDR2 (germline): SQVTM, ANQGSEA. The CDR3 runs 11 residues. V shed 7 bases and J 3 bases; nucleotides not matched to a gene: 1. In nucleotides, the CDR3 is TGCAGCGGGGGACAGGAAGAGACCCAGTACTTC. The encoded protein is CSGGQEETQYF.

The chain couples TRBV4-2 to TRBJ2-1; D possibly matches TRBD1 or TRBD2 (6 bases each). The V end lost 0 bases, the J end lost 4 bases, and 16 bases lay between the germline ends. The CDR3 consists of 17 residues. The V gene's germline CDR1 is LGHNA and CDR2 YNFKEQ. CDR3 in DNA: TGTGCCAGCAGCCAAGATCCGGATGCGGGGACATACAATGAGCAGTTCTTC. Protein: CASSQDPDAGTYNEQFF.

V usage is TRBV2 and J usage is TRBJ2-5; maybe TRBD1 (5 bases). V gave up 4 bases and J gave up 4 bases, with 13 bases separating them. The V gene's germline CDR1 is SNHLY and CDR2 FYNNEI. This CDR3 has 14 residues. The DNA of the CDR3 is TGTGCCAGCAGTGGTTGGGCAGGGTCAGAGACCCAGTACTTC. Encoded protein: CASSGWAGSETQYF. Drawing the rest from reference TRBV2 and TRBJ2-5, the complete variable domain is EPEVTQTPSHQVTQMGQEVILRCVPISNHLYFYWYRQILGQKVEFLVSFYNNEISEKSEIFDDQFSVERPDGSNFTLKIRSTKLEDSAMYFCASSGWAGSETQYFGPGTRLLVL.